Described below is a single T cell receptor beta chain sequence and its context. The antigen is undetermined. CDR3 length: 17 residues. Germline CDR1 is SQVTM and CDR2 is ANQGSEA. This sample was included in a study of CXCR3-negative and CXCR3-positive naive CD8 T cells. Findings of the study overall: Naive subsets were similarly diverse, while memory CD8+ repertoires were much less diverse. The TRB CDR3s that CXCR3-positive naive cells carried were more hydrophobic than those of CXCR3-negative naive cells. Surface CD5 was comparable between naive subsets; TCR strength was inferred from TRB CDR3 properties.

TRB cDNA was prepared as libraries by UMI-labeled 5' RACE. TCRdb re-called the 5' RACE reads and catalogs CDR3 proteins one per entry, DNA excluded. This sample's clone table lists about 5,300 distinct CDR3 sequences. This receptor was identified in a human donor in good health. Some clones in this sample may be carry-over from other donors' samples. The chain combines TRBV29-1 with TRBJ1-2; TCRdb proposes TRBD1, but this gene call is untestable without DNA. Sequencing was done on a sample of naive CXCR3+ CD8+ T cells from blood. The subset denotes: CD45RO-CCR7+CD27+CD95- naive CD8+ T cells expressing CXCR3 (TNR3+). The CDR3 sequence: CSTYGGGLGSPNYGYTF.